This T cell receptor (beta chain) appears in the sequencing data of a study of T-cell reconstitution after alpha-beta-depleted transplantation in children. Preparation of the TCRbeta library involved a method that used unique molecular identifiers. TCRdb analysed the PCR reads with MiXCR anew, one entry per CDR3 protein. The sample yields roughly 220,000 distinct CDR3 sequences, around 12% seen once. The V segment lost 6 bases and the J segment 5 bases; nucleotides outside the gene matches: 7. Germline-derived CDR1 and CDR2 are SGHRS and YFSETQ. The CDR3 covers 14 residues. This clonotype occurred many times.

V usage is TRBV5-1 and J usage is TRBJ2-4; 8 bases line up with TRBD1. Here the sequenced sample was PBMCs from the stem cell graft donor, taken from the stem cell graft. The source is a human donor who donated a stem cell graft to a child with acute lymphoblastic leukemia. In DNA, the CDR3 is TGCGCCAGCACTAACGGACAGGGTCAAAACATTCAGTACTTC. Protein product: CASTNGQGQNIQYF. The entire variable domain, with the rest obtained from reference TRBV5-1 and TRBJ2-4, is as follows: KAGVTQTPRYLIKTRGQQVTLSCSPISGHRSVSWYQQTPGQGLQFLFEYFSETQRNKGNFPGRFSGRQFSNSRSEMNVSTLELGDSALYLCASTNGQGQNIQYFGAGTRLSVL.